Listed below are T cell receptor beta chains from one sample, sequenced in a study of shared clonotypes between healthy human individuals. The data were produced by immunoSEQ multiplex PCR, yet TCRdb's version contains in-frame clones alone and is incomplete. Here the sample spans millions of clones, approximately 95% being singletons. The sample was naive CD4+ T cells from PBMCs. The receptors here all came from a man between 18 and 35 years old in good health. Some clones in this sample may be carry-over from other donors' samples. Each CDR3 is given with its conserved first and last residue. A D gene is named only where the DNA matches it firmly. Clone size, where shown, is once, few, many, or a class for clones that have expanded.

len: 15
abundance: -
d_gene: -
v_gene: TRBV5-1
j_gene: TRBJ2-7
CDR3nt: TGCGCCAGCAGCTCTAACACGGGGCTTAGAAACGAGCAGTACTTC
CDR3aa: CASSSNTGLRNEQYF

len: 14
abundance: -
d_gene: TRBD1
v_gene: TRBV6-1
j_gene: TRBJ1-2
CDR3nt: TGTGCCAGCAGAAGGACAGGGGTTGGGTATGGCTACACCTTC
CDR3aa: CASRRTGVGYGYTF

len: 16
abundance: -
d_gene: -
v_gene: TRBV7-3
j_gene: TRBJ2-6
CDR3nt: TGTGCCAGCAGCTTAGGCCCCCTTGAGGGGGCCAACGTCCTGACTTTC
CDR3aa: CASSLGPLEGANVLTF

len: 14
abundance: -
d_gene: TRBD1
v_gene: TRBV7-3
j_gene: TRBJ1-1
CDR3nt: TGTGCCAGCAGCTCCACAGGGGGGAACACTGAAGCTTTCTTT
CDR3aa: CASSSTGGNTEAFF

len: 13
abundance: -
d_gene: -
v_gene: TRBV6-1
j_gene: TRBJ2-1
CDR3nt: TGTGCCATCACCCGGGGGGCAAACAATGAGCAGTTCTTC
CDR3aa: CAITRGANNEQFF

len: 15
abundance: -
d_gene: -
v_gene: TRBV6-5
j_gene: TRBJ2-5
CDR3nt: TGTGCCAGCAGTTACTCGATGGCGGACCAAGAGACCCAGTACTTC
CDR3aa: CASSYSMADQETQYF

len: 15
abundance: -
d_gene: TRBD1
v_gene: TRBV2
j_gene: TRBJ1-2
CDR3nt: TGTGCCAGCAGTGAAACATCGCAGGGGGCGCGCGGCTACACCTTC
CDR3aa: CASSETSQGARGYTF

len: 15
abundance: -
d_gene: -
v_gene: TRBV28
j_gene: TRBJ2-5
CDR3nt: TGTGCCAGCAGCTTACAGCGCTGGACACCACGGACCCAGTACTTC
CDR3aa: CASSLQRWTPRTQYF

len: 11
abundance: -
d_gene: -
v_gene: TRBV28
j_gene: TRBJ2-1
CDR3nt: TGTGCCAGCAGCGAGCCGAATGAGCAGTTCTTC
CDR3aa: CASSEPNEQFF

len: 13
abundance: -
d_gene: -
v_gene: TRBV30
j_gene: TRBJ1-2
CDR3nt: TGTGCCCGTACCAAGGGGATTCTCTATGGCTACACCTTC
CDR3aa: CARTKGILYGYTF

len: 15
abundance: -
d_gene: TRBD2
v_gene: TRBV10-3
j_gene: TRBJ2-7
CDR3nt: TGTGCCATCAGCGGACTAGCGGGAGCATCCTACGAGCAGTACTTC
CDR3aa: CAISGLAGASYEQYF

len: 15
abundance: -
d_gene: -
v_gene: TRBV18
j_gene: TRBJ1-5
CDR3nt: TGTGCCAGCTCACCTCTTTCAGGGTCGGGTCAGCCCCAGCATTTT
CDR3aa: CASSPLSGSGQPQHF

len: 12
abundance: -
d_gene: TRBD1
v_gene: TRBV2
j_gene: TRBJ2-5
CDR3nt: TGTGCCAGCACGGGACAGGCGGGGACCCAGTACTTC
CDR3aa: CASTGQAGTQYF

len: 19
abundance: -
d_gene: TRBD2
v_gene: TRBV7-8
j_gene: TRBJ2-2
CDR3nt: TGTGCCAGCAGCGCCCGGGATGGGAGACTAGCGGGAGGCACCGGGGAGCTGTTTTTT
CDR3aa: CASSARDGRLAGGTGELFF

len: 14
abundance: few
d_gene: -
v_gene: TRBV9
j_gene: TRBJ1-1
CDR3nt: TGTGCCAGCAGCGGCTCTCGCGCCAACACTGAAGCTTTCTTT
CDR3aa: CASSGSRANTEAFF

len: 14
abundance: -
d_gene: -
v_gene: TRBV10-3
j_gene: TRBJ1-5
CDR3nt: TGTGCCAGCCAGGACACTATTAGCAATCAGCCCCAGCATTTT
CDR3aa: CASQDTISNQPQHF

len: 15
abundance: once
d_gene: -
v_gene: TRBV19
j_gene: TRBJ1-4
CDR3nt: TGTGCCAGTAAAAGAAGCGATCCAACTAATGAAAAACTGTTTTTT
CDR3aa: CASKRSDPTNEKLFF

len: 16
abundance: -
d_gene: TRBD1
v_gene: TRBV5-1
j_gene: TRBJ2-2
CDR3nt: TGCGCCAGCACTGGAAAGGGGGCTGTTAACACCGGGGAGCTGTTTTTT
CDR3aa: CASTGKGAVNTGELFF

len: 13
abundance: -
d_gene: -
v_gene: TRBV7-2
j_gene: TRBJ1-2
CDR3nt: TGTGCCAGCAGCTCAGGGCAGGTCTATGGCTACACCTTC
CDR3aa: CASSSGQVYGYTF

len: 15
abundance: -
d_gene: -
v_gene: TRBV7-2
j_gene: TRBJ1-3
CDR3nt: TGTGCCAGCAGCCCCATGGCGGTGGCGGGGGACACCATATATTTT
CDR3aa: CASSPMAVAGDTIYF

len: 16
abundance: -
d_gene: TRBD2
v_gene: TRBV9
j_gene: TRBJ2-1
CDR3nt: TGTGCCAGCAGCCTAACCGGGACTACCAACTACAATGAGCAGTTCTTC
CDR3aa: CASSLTGTTNYNEQFF

len: 15
abundance: -
d_gene: -
v_gene: TRBV5-1
j_gene: TRBJ2-3
CDR3nt: TGCGCCAGCAGCCTGGGACGGGCAGTCACAGATACGCAGTATTTT
CDR3aa: CASSLGRAVTDTQYF

len: 14
abundance: once
d_gene: -
v_gene: TRBV7-8
j_gene: TRBJ2-1
CDR3nt: TGTGCCAGCAGCCGGGGCGGTGGCTACAATGAGCAGTTCTTC
CDR3aa: CASSRGGGYNEQFF

len: 16
abundance: -
d_gene: TRBD2
v_gene: TRBV7-2
j_gene: TRBJ2-1
CDR3nt: TGTGCCAGCAGCTTAGCGGCGGGAGGGCTGGTCGATGAGCAGTTCTTC
CDR3aa: CASSLAAGGLVDEQFF

len: 16
abundance: -
d_gene: -
v_gene: TRBV27
j_gene: TRBJ1-2
CDR3nt: TGTGCCAGCAGTAAGCAGGGACCCTCGTCTAACTATGGCTACACCTTC
CDR3aa: CASSKQGPSSNYGYTF

len: 11
abundance: -
d_gene: -
v_gene: TRBV5-6
j_gene: TRBJ2-7
CDR3nt: TGTGCCAGCAGCGCCGAGTACGAGCAGTACTTC
CDR3aa: CASSAEYEQYF

len: 16
abundance: -
d_gene: TRBD2
v_gene: TRBV5-1
j_gene: TRBJ2-1
CDR3nt: TGCGCCAGCAGCTACTTAGCGGGAGCCCTGACAAATGAGCAGTTCTTC
CDR3aa: CASSYLAGALTNEQFF

len: 16
abundance: -
d_gene: TRBD2
v_gene: TRBV11-2
j_gene: TRBJ2-3
CDR3nt: TGTGCCAGCAGCCTCCCGGGTGGCGGGAGAACAGATACGCAGTATTTT
CDR3aa: CASSLPGGGRTDTQYF

len: 14
abundance: once
d_gene: -
v_gene: TRBV29-1
j_gene: TRBJ2-1
CDR3nt: TGCAGCGTTGAAGATCAACCCCGGAGGAATGAGCAGTTCTTC
CDR3aa: CSVEDQPRRNEQFF

len: 12
abundance: -
d_gene: -
v_gene: TRBV28
j_gene: TRBJ1-2
CDR3nt: TGTGCCAGCAGTCCTGGCCTATATGGCTACACCTTC
CDR3aa: CASSPGLYGYTF

len: 13
abundance: -
d_gene: TRBD2
v_gene: TRBV18
j_gene: TRBJ2-1
CDR3nt: TGTGCCAGCTCACCTGGGGACTACCTGGAGCAGTTCTTC
CDR3aa: CASSPGDYLEQFF

len: 13
abundance: -
d_gene: -
v_gene: TRBV5-4
j_gene: TRBJ2-7
CDR3nt: TGTGCCAGCAGCGTCGTCAGCTCCTACGAGCAGTACTTC
CDR3aa: CASSVVSSYEQYF

len: 16
abundance: -
d_gene: TRBD2
v_gene: TRBV2
j_gene: TRBJ2-2
CDR3nt: TGTGCCAGCAGTGAAGTGGGACTAGGGTATTCCGGGGAGCTGTTTTTT
CDR3aa: CASSEVGLGYSGELFF

len: 14
abundance: -
d_gene: -
v_gene: TRBV6-5
j_gene: TRBJ2-1
CDR3nt: TGTGCCAGCACTCAGACAGGAAAGAGGAATGAGCAGTTCTTC
CDR3aa: CASTQTGKRNEQFF

len: 16
abundance: -
d_gene: TRBD2
v_gene: TRBV28
j_gene: TRBJ2-3
CDR3nt: TGTGCCAGCTATTCTAGCGGGAGGGGGGTCGCAGATACGCAGTATTTT
CDR3aa: CASYSSGRGVADTQYF

len: 12
abundance: -
d_gene: -
v_gene: TRBV28
j_gene: TRBJ1-1
CDR3nt: TGTGCCAGCAGCCAAAGGGGGACTGAAGCTTTCTTT
CDR3aa: CASSQRGTEAFF

len: 13
abundance: -
d_gene: -
v_gene: TRBV29-1
j_gene: TRBJ1-1
CDR3nt: TGCAGCGTTGATGGCGCTTCGAACACTGAAGCTTTCTTT
CDR3aa: CSVDGASNTEAFF

len: 15
abundance: -
d_gene: -
v_gene: TRBV6-5
j_gene: TRBJ1-2
CDR3nt: TGTGCCAGCAGTGCATGGGCGGGGGCTAACTATGGCTACACCTTC
CDR3aa: CASSAWAGANYGYTF

len: 16
abundance: -
d_gene: TRBD2
v_gene: TRBV4-1
j_gene: TRBJ2-7
CDR3nt: TGCGCCAGCAGCCAACCACTAGCGGGAGGATCCTACGAGCAGTACTTC
CDR3aa: CASSQPLAGGSYEQYF

len: 16
abundance: -
d_gene: -
v_gene: TRBV15
j_gene: TRBJ1-1
CDR3nt: TGTGCCACCAGCAGAGATCGGACATACCGAAGGACTGAAGCTTTCTTT
CDR3aa: CATSRDRTYRRTEAFF

len: 13
abundance: -
d_gene: -
v_gene: TRBV6-4
j_gene: TRBJ2-6
CDR3nt: TGTGCCAGCAGGGGTTCTGGGGCCAACGTCCTGACTTTC
CDR3aa: CASRGSGANVLTF

len: 11
abundance: -
d_gene: TRBD1
v_gene: TRBV28
j_gene: TRBJ2-7
CDR3nt: TGTGCCAGCAGTTGGGGGACAGGTCCGTACTTC
CDR3aa: CASSWGTGPYF

len: 15
abundance: few
d_gene: TRBD1
v_gene: TRBV27
j_gene: TRBJ1-1
CDR3nt: TGTGCCAGCAGTCAACGACAGGGGTGGATCACTGAAGCTTTCTTT
CDR3aa: CASSQRQGWITEAFF

len: 16
abundance: -
d_gene: TRBD1
v_gene: TRBV11-2
j_gene: TRBJ2-7
CDR3nt: TGTGCCAGCAGCCCCGGGGACAGGGTAGGGTCCTACGAGCAGTACTTC
CDR3aa: CASSPGDRVGSYEQYF

len: 15
abundance: -
d_gene: TRBD1
v_gene: TRBV7-9
j_gene: TRBJ2-2
CDR3nt: TGTGCCAGCAGCTTGGGACAGCCCTACACCGGGGAGCTGTTTTTT
CDR3aa: CASSLGQPYTGELFF

len: 16
abundance: -
d_gene: TRBD1
v_gene: TRBV7-6
j_gene: TRBJ1-2
CDR3nt: TGTGCCAGCAGCTCAGAGAAAACAGGGGTGGACTATGGCTACACCTTC
CDR3aa: CASSSEKTGVDYGYTF

len: 13
abundance: -
d_gene: -
v_gene: TRBV29-1
j_gene: TRBJ2-5
CDR3nt: TGCAGCGCTCGGACGGGAAAATGGGAGACCCAGTACTTC
CDR3aa: CSARTGKWETQYF

len: 11
abundance: -
d_gene: -
v_gene: TRBV30
j_gene: TRBJ1-1
CDR3nt: TGTGCCTGGAGTGGGGCCCGGGGAGCTTTCTTT
CDR3aa: CAWSGARGAFF

len: 15
abundance: -
d_gene: TRBD2
v_gene: TRBV4-3
j_gene: TRBJ2-7
CDR3nt: TGCGCCAGCAGCCAAGACCCTCGGGAGGCCTACGAGCAGTACTTC
CDR3aa: CASSQDPREAYEQYF

len: 15
abundance: -
d_gene: -
v_gene: TRBV4-1
j_gene: TRBJ1-4
CDR3nt: TGCGCCAGCAGCGATCAGGCGGGTGGGGAAGAAAAACTGTTTTTT
CDR3aa: CASSDQAGGEEKLFF